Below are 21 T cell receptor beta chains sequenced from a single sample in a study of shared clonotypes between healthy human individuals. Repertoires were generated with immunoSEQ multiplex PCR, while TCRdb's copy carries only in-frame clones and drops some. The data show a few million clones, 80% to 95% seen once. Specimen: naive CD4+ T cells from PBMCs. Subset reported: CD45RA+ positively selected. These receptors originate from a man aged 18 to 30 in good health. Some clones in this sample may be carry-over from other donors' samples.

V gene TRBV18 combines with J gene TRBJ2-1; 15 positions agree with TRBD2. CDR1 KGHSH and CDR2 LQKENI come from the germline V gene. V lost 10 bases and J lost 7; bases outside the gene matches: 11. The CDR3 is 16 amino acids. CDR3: CATVRTSGRANNEQFF. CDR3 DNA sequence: TGTGCCACGGTGAGGACTAGCGGGAGGGCGAATAATGAGCAGTTCTTC.

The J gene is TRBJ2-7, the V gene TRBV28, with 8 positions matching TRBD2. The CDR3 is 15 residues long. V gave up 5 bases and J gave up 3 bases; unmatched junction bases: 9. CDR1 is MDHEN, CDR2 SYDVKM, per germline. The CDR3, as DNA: TGTGCCAGCAGTCGCCCCGGGGGGGTCGTCTACGAGCAGTACTTC. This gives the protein CASSRPGGVVYEQYF.

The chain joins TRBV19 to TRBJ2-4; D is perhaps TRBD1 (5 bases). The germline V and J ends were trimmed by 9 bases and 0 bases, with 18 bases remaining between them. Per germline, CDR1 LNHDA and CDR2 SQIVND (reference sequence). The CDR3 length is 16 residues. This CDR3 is CASGPMAGKAKNIQYF. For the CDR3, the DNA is TGTGCCAGCGGGCCCATGGCAGGGAAAGCCAAAAACATTCAGTACTTC. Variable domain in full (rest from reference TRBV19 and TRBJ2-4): DGGITQSPKYLFRKEGQNVTLSCEQNLNHDAMYWYRQDPGQGLRLIYYSQIVNDFQKGDIAEGYSVSREKKESFPLTVTSAQKNPTAFYLCASGPMAGKAKNIQYFGAGTRLSVL.

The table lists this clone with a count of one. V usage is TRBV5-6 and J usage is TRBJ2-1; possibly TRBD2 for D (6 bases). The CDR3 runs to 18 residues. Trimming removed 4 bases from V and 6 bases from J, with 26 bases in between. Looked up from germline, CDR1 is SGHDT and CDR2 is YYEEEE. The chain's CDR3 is CASSLVGTHIPLRNEQFF. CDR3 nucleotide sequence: TGTGCCAGCAGCCTAGTAGGGACTCATATACCCTTGCGCAATGAGCAGTTCTTC.

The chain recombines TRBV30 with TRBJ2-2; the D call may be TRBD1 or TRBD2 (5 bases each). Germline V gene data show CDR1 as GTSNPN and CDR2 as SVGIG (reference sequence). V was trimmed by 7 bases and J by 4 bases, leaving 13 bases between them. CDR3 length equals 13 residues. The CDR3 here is CAFRVAGTGELFF. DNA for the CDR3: TGTGCCTTCAGGGTTGCGGGCACCGGGGAGCTGTTTTTT.

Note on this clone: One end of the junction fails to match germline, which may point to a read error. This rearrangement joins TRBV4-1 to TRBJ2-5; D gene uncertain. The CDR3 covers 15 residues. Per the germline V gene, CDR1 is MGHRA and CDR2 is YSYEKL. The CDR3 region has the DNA TGCGCCAGCAGCCAAAGGGTGGCGGCCCAACAGACCCAGTACTTC. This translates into CASSQRVAAQQTQYF.

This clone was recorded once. CDR3 nucleotide sequence: TGCAGCGGGGGACAGGGTTCCGATACGCAGTATTTT. This codes for CSGGQGSDTQYF. This chain joins TRBV29-1 and TRBJ2-3; TRBD1 agrees at 9 bases. Germline V CDR1 and CDR2: SQVTM, ANQGSEA. Trimming at V came to 7 bases and at J to 6 bases, leaving 5 bases not matched to a gene. The CDR3 is 12 amino acids.

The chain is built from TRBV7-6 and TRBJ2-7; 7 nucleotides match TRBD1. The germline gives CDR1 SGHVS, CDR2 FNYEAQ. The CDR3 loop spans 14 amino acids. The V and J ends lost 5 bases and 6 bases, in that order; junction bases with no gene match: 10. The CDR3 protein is CASSHAGTATEQYF. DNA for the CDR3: TGTGCCAGCAGCCATGCCGGGACAGCCACCGAGCAGTACTTC. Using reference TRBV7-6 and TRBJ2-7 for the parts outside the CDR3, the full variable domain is GAGVSQSPRYKVTKRGQDVALRCDPISGHVSLYWYRQALGQGPEFLTYFNYEAQQDKSGLPNDRFSAERPEGSISTLTIQRTEQRDSAMYRCASSHAGTATEQYFGPGTRLTVT.

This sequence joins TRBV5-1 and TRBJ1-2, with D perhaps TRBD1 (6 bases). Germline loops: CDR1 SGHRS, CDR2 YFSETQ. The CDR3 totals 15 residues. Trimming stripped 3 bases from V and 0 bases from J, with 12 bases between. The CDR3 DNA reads TGCGCCAGCAGCTCCTCGGGGACACCTAACTATGGCTACACCTTC. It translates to CASSSSGTPNYGYTF.

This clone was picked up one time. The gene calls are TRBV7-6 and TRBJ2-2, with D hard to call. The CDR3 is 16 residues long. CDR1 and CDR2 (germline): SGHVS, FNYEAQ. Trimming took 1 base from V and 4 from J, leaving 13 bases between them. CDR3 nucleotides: TGTGCCAGCAGCTTAGTTCCGGCGTCGGCCACCGGGGAGCTGTTTTTT. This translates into CASSLVPASATGELFF.

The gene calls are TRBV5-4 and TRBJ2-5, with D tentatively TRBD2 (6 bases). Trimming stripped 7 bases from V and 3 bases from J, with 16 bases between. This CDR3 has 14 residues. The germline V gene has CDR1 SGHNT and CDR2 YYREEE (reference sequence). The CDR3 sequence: CASGGVGSEETQYF. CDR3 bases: TGTGCCAGCGGCGGGGTTGGGTCGGAAGAGACCCAGTACTTC.

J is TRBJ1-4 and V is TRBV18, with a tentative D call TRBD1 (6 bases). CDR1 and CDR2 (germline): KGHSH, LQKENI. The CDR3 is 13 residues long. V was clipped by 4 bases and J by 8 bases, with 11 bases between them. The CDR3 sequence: CASSRQDREKLFF. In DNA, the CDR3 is TGTGCCAGCTCACGACAGGACCGGGAAAAACTGTTTTTT.

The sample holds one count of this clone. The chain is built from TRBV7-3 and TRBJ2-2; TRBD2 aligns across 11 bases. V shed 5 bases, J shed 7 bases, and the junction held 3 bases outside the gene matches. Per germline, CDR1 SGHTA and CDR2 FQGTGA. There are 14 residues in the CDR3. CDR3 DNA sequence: TGTGCCAGCAGCAACGGACTAGCGGGCGGGGAGCTGTTTTTT. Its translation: CASSNGLAGGELFF. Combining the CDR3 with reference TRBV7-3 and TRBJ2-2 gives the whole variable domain GAGVSQTPSNKVTEKGKYVELRCDPISGHTALYWYRQSLGQGPEFLIYFQGTGAADDSGLPNDRFFAVRPEGSVSTLKIQRTERGDSAVYLCASSNGLAGGELFFGEGSRLTVL.

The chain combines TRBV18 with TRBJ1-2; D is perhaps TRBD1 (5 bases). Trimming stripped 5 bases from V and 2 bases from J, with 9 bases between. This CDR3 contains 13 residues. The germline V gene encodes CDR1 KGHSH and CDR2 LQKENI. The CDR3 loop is CASSETVNYGYTF. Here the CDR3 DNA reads TGTGCCAGCTCAGAGACAGTAAACTATGGCTACACCTTC.

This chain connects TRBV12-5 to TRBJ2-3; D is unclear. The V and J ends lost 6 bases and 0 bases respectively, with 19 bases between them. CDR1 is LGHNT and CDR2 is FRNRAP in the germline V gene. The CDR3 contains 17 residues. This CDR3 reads CASGTIKVDGSTDTQYF. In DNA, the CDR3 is TGTGCTAGTGGCACCATAAAAGTAGACGGTAGCACAGATACGCAGTATTTT.

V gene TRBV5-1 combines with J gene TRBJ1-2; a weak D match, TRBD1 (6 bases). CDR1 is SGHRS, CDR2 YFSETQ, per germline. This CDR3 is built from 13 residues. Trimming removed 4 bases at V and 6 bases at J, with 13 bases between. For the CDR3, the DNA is TGCGCCAGCAGCCCAGTAAACAGGGATGGCTACACCTTC. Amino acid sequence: CASSPVNRDGYTF.

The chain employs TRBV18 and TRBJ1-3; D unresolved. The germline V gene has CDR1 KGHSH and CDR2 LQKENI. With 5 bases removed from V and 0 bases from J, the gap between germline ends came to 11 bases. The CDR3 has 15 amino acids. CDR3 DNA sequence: TGTGCCAGCTCAGAACAGAACTTCTCTGGAAACACCATATATTTT. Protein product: CASSEQNFSGNTIYF.

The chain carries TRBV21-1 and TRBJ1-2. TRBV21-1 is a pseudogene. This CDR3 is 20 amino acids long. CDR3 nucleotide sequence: TGTGCCAGCAGACCCCGGGGGGACTTTCCCCCGCCAAAAGCTAACTATGGCTACACCTTC. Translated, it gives CASRPRGDFPPPKANYGYTF.

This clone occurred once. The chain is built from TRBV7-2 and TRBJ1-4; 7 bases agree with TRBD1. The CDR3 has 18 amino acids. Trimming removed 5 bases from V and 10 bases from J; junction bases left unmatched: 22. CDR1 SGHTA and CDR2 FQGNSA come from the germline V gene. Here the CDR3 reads CASSPHARGGRTSAKLFF. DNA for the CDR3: TGTGCCAGCAGCCCCCACGCCAGGGGGGGACGCACCTCGGCAAAACTGTTTTTT.

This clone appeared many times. The CDR3 is CASSYSGWASAGEQFF. For the CDR3, the DNA is TGTGCCAGCAGTTACTCGGGGTGGGCTAGCGCCGGTGAGCAGTTCTTC. The gene calls are TRBV6-6 and TRBJ2-1, with D possibly being TRBD2 (6 bases). V dropped 0 bases and J dropped 9 bases, with 18 bases sitting between them. Germline assignment: CDR1 MNHNY and CDR2 SVGAGI (reference sequence). The CDR3 is 16 amino acids.

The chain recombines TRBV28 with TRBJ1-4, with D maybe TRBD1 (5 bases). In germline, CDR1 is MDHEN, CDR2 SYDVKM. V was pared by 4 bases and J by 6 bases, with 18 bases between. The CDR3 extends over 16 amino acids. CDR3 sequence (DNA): TGTGCCAGCAGTTCATATGGGGCTGAGGGTTATGAAAAACTGTTTTTT. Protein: CASSSYGAEGYEKLFF.